The rows below give T cell receptor beta chains drawn from one sample of a study of cytomegalovirus exposure and HLA in healthy donors. Some clones are missing from TCRdb's copy, which holds only in-frame ones; the method was immunoSEQ multiplex PCR. The top ten clones hold around 11% of a sample with about 43,000 clones, roughly 60% of them seen once. The specimen sequenced was PBMCs. The receptors originated from a man aged 55 to 70 in good health and CMV-seropositive. CDR3s leave out the opening cysteine and the closing phenylalanine or tryptophan.

TRBV4-3	TRBJ2-5	ASSQDLSDGLTQY
TRBV7-8	TRBJ1-1	ASSLTESRDAF
TRBV7-6	TRBJ2-3	ASSSRLTDTQY
TRBV11-2	TRBJ1-2	ASSPLDSPGYGYT
TRBV30	TRBJ2-7	AWSVGSGSGEQY
TRBV4-3	TRBJ2-3	ASSQERRFDVTDTQY
TRBV15	TRBJ2-7	ATSNPPGAGGPGEQY
TRBV7-2	TRBJ2-2	ASSLAEPLAGQTALGELF
TRBV5-1	TRBJ1-1	ASSARGMGTEAF
TRBV18	TRBJ2-3	ATFSGPTDTQY
TRBV28	TRBJ2-7	ASSPPLEGSLQEQY
TRBV2	TRBJ1-5	ASSWTGGRNQPQH
TRBV2	TRBJ1-5	ASSPRVNQPQH
TRBV15	TRBJ2-1	ATSRGLADGKF
TRBV5-6	TRBJ1-1	ASSFLWDSTEAF
TRBV6-5	TRBJ1-4	ASSKGLEGEKLF
TRBV5-1	TRBJ2-2	ASSLLTSGNTGELF
TRBV6-6	TRBJ2-1	ASRTAGVYNEQF
TRBV5-5	TRBJ2-7	ASSLTPGLAGARYEQY
TRBV19	TRBJ2-1	ASSKERESSYNEQF